This T cell receptor (beta chain) emerged from a study of blood T cell repertoires in COVID-19. Data came from immunoSEQ multiplex PCR; TCRdb stores just in-frame clones and leaves some out. The sample lists around 190,000 clones, roughly 90% seen once, with roughly a sixth in the top ten. The CDR3 is 15 amino acids. Germline V CDR1 and CDR2: KGHSH, LQKENI. V was cut by 6 bases and J by 7 bases, with 18 bases left in between. The receptor's source is a man aged 50 or older with COVID-19, enrolled during active disease. The chain couples TRBV18 to TRBJ1-4; tentative D call: TRBD1 (6 bases). Sequenced: peripheral blood. Here the CDR3 reads CASSPSGGGGEKLFF. The CDR3 DNA reads TGTGCCAGCTCCCCCTCGGGGGGCGGCGGTGAAAAACTGTTTTTT.